One and the same sample provided the 20 T cell receptor beta chains below, sequenced in a study of T-cell reconstitution after alpha-beta-depleted transplantation in children. Unique molecular identifiers were incorporated when the TCRbeta library was constructed. Using its own MiXCR run on the PCR reads, TCRdb lists one record per CDR3 protein. Among some 340,000 distinct CDR3 sequences listed, over 9% were seen once. The sequences come from PBMCs from the stem cell graft donor, collected from the stem cell graft. All receptors derive from a human donor who donated a stem cell graft to a child with acute lymphoblastic leukemia.

The V gene is TRBV27, the J gene TRBJ2-1; 8 bases align to TRBD2. V was pared by 5 bases and J by 5 bases, with 8 bases of the junction left unmatched. This CDR3 has 15 residues. CDR1 MNHEY and CDR2 SMNVEV come from the germline V gene (reference sequence). The CDR3 sequence is CASSRSGSSHNEQFF. The DNA for the CDR3 is TGTGCCAGCAGTCGAAGCGGGAGTTCTCACAATGAGCAGTTCTTC.

Many counts were recorded for this clonotype. The chain uses TRBV10-3 and TRBJ2-2; D gene ambiguous. The CDR3 totals 11 residues. V lost 10 bases to trimming and J lost 6 bases, with 9 bases between them. Looked up from germline, CDR1 is ENHRY and CDR2 is SYGVKD. The CDR3 DNA sequence: TGTGCCACCAAGCCCTCCGGGGAGCTGTTTTTT. Amino acids: CATKPSGELFF.

This clonotype occurred many times. The chain links TRBV9 to TRBJ2-3; D remains unclear. This CDR3 region has 13 residues. The V and J ends lost 2 bases and 3 bases respectively, with 7 bases between them. Germline V gene data show CDR1 as SGDLS and CDR2 as YYNGEE. CDR3: CASSVIGTDTQYF. For the CDR3, the DNA is TGTGCCAGCAGCGTGATAGGGACAGATACGCAGTATTTT.

The chain links TRBV3-1 to TRBJ2-1; 10 bases align to TRBD2. Trimming took 2 bases from V and 6 from J; bases not matched to a gene: 7. The CDR3 totals 16 residues. Germline CDR1 and CDR2: LGHDT and YNNKEL (reference sequence). CDR3 nucleotide sequence: TGTGCCAGCAGCCAAACGGGGCTAGCGGGAGTCAATGAGCAGTTCTTC. This codes for CASSQTGLAGVNEQFF.

This clonotype came up a few times. CDR3 residues: CASSQGNRGGETQYF. In nucleotides, the CDR3 is TGTGCCAGCAGCCAGGGTAACAGGGGCGGAGAGACCCAGTACTTC. This chain joins TRBV4-2 and TRBJ2-5; 7 nucleotides match TRBD1. V was clipped by 3 bases and J by 4 bases; unmatched bases: 8. The germline CDR1 and CDR2 sequences are LGHNA and YNFKEQ. This CDR3 has 15 residues.

The chain couples TRBV5-1 to TRBJ2-2, with TRBD2 matching over 8 bases. This CDR3 comprises 17 residues. The V segment lost 0 bases and the J segment 5 bases; nucleotides outside the gene matches: 9. Germline values: CDR1 SGHRS, CDR2 YFSETQ. The DNA for the CDR3 is TGCGCCAGCAGCTTGGAAGGAGCGGGAGTCGGGACCGGGGAGCTGTTTTTT. Residues: CASSLEGAGVGTGELFF. The full variable domain, with the rest looked up from reference TRBV5-1 and TRBJ2-2, is KAGVTQTPRYLIKTRGQQVTLSCSPISGHRSVSWYQQTPGQGLQFLFEYFSETQRNKGNFPGRFSGRQFSNSRSEMNVSTLELGDSALYLCASSLEGAGVGTGELFFGEGSRLTVL.

This clonotype showed up just a few times. The chain combines TRBV2 with TRBJ1-5; TRBD1 is a possible D gene (5 bases). Germline V CDR1 and CDR2: SNHLY, FYNNEI. Between the trimmed V and J ends, which lost 6 bases and 0 bases, there was a span of 15 bases. This CDR3 contains 16 residues. Here the CDR3 DNA reads TGTGCCAGCAGCGTACAGGCGTTAAATAGCAATCAGCCCCAGCATTTT. Its protein is CASSVQALNSNQPQHF.

This clonotype occurred a few times. The chain recombines TRBV2 with TRBJ2-1, with 7 nucleotides matching TRBD2. CDR1 is SNHLY, CDR2 FYNNEI, per germline. The CDR3 runs 17 residues. Trimming took 3 bases from V and 4 from J; bases not matched to a gene: 12. CDR3 region: CASSDPAESGAYNEQFF. DNA of the CDR3: TGTGCCAGCAGTGATCCAGCCGAAAGCGGGGCTTACAATGAGCAGTTCTTC.

The chain joins TRBV7-9 to TRBJ2-7, with TRBD2 matching 9 bases. Per the germline V gene, CDR1 is SEHNR and CDR2 is FQNEAQ (reference sequence). This CDR3 is built from 16 residues. With 5 bases clipped from V and 5 bases from J, the junction kept 13 bases outside the gene matches. CDR3 sequence reads: CASSPAAGGRANEQYF. The DNA of the CDR3 is TGTGCCAGCAGCCCGGCGGCGGGCGGGAGGGCCAACGAGCAGTACTTC. The whole variable domain, filled in from reference TRBV7-9 and TRBJ2-7, reads DTGVSQNPRHKITKRGQNVTFRCDPISEHNRLYWYRQTLGQGPEFLTYFQNEAQLEKSRLLSDRFSAERPKGSFSTLEIQRTEQGDSAMYLCASSPAAGGRANEQYFGPGTRLTVT.

The chain combines TRBV7-2 with TRBJ1-1, with 10 bases identical to TRBD1. Germline loops: CDR1 SGHTA, CDR2 FQGNSA. Trimming cost V 7 bases and J 1 base; bases outside gene matches: 6. This CDR3 region has 15 residues. The CDR3 DNA reads as TGTGCCAGCACCCAGGGACAGGGGCCGAACACTGAAGCTTTCTTT. It specifies CASTQGQGPNTEAFF.

This rearrangement joins TRBV20-1 to TRBJ1-5, with no clear D. This CDR3 has 12 amino acids. Germline CDR1 is DFQATT and CDR2 is SNEGSKA (reference sequence). Trimming pared 3 bases from V and 5 bases from J, leaving 8 bases between. The DNA for the CDR3 is TGCAGTGCTAGTCGAGGTTATCAGCCCCAGCATTTT. It encodes CSASRGYQPQHF.

In this sample, this clonotype turned up once. The chain joins TRBV29-1 to TRBJ1-4, with 7 positions matching TRBD1. V dropped 4 bases and J dropped 7; count of bases not matched to a gene: 9. CDR3 size: 14 residues. In germline, CDR1 is SQVTM, CDR2 ANQGSEA. Here the CDR3 reads CSVAGFRDSEKLFF. CDR3 DNA sequence: TGCAGCGTTGCCGGCTTCCGGGACAGTGAAAAACTGTTTTTT.

The V call is TRBV20-1, the J call TRBJ2-3; maybe TRBD2 (6 bases). The CDR3 length is 15 residues. CDR1 and CDR2 from the germline V gene are DFQATT and SNEGSKA (reference sequence). The V and J ends lost 2 bases and 0 bases respectively, with 12 bases between them. The CDR3 DNA reads TGCAGTGCTAGACGACCCGGGACTAGCACAGATACGCAGTATTTT. The encoded protein is CSARRPGTSTDTQYF.

This clonotype turned up a few times. J is TRBJ2-3 and V is TRBV27; 10 nucleotides match TRBD2. Germline assignment: CDR1 MNHEY and CDR2 SMNVEV (reference sequence). The V segment lost 1 base and the J segment 4 bases; nucleotides outside the gene matches: 5. This CDR3 region has 16 residues. Here the CDR3 reads CASSLLASGSADTQYF. For the CDR3, the DNA is TGTGCCAGCAGTTTATTAGCTAGCGGGAGTGCAGATACGCAGTATTTT.

The table lists this clonotype with a few counts. The chain joins TRBV14 to TRBJ2-3; 10 bases agree with TRBD1. CDR1 SGHDN and CDR2 FVKESK come from the germline V gene. This CDR3 region has 20 residues. V was pared by 4 bases and J by 4 bases, with 20 bases of the junction left unmatched. CDR3 DNA: TGTGCCAGCAGCCCGAGAGGGGGGGACCGACAGGGGGCGCTTGCAGATACGCAGTATTTT. It is translated as CASSPRGGDRQGALADTQYF.

There are many counts of this clonotype. The CDR3, as DNA: TGTGCCAGCAGCTTAGGGCCAGCCTCTGGAAACACCATATATTTT. It translates to CASSLGPASGNTIYF. The rearrangement joins TRBV7-9 to TRBJ1-3, with D unresolved. The ends were cut back, 1 base at V and 0 bases at J, with 7 bases in the middle. Germline CDR1 and CDR2: SEHNR and FQNEAQ (reference sequence). The length of the CDR3 is 15 residues. The variable domain in full, with the rest retrieved from reference TRBV7-9 and TRBJ1-3, is DTGVSQNPRHKITKRGQNVTFRCDPISEHNRLYWYRQTLGQGPEFLTYFQNEAQLEKSRLLSDRFSAERPKGSFSTLEIQRTEQGDSAMYLCASSLGPASGNTIYFGEGSWLTVV.

This chain links TRBV12-3 or TRBV12-4 with TRBJ2-7; TRBD2 aligns across 11 bases. V shed 7 bases, J shed 0 bases, and the junction held 11 bases outside the gene matches. The CDR3 length is 17 residues. CDR3 bases: TGTGCCAGCAACCTGGGGGTAGGACTAGCGGGCTCCTACGAGCAGTACTTC. It codes for CASNLGVGLAGSYEQYF.

This clonotype was observed a few times. The V gene is TRBV6-5, the J gene TRBJ2-1, with 8 bases aligning to TRBD2. Germline V lookup: CDR1 MNHEY, CDR2 SVGAGI. The CDR3 is 16 amino acids. With 0 bases clipped from V and 3 bases from J, the junction kept 4 bases outside the gene matches. This CDR3 is CASSYSTSGSYNEQFF. The CDR3 nucleotides read TGTGCCAGCAGTTACTCTACCAGCGGGAGCTACAATGAGCAGTTCTTC.

A few counts support this clonotype. The V gene is TRBV4-2, the J gene TRBJ2-7; no reliable D call. The germline gives CDR1 LGHNA, CDR2 YNFKEQ. The ends were cut back, 0 bases at V and 2 bases at J, with 8 bases in the middle. The CDR3 consists of 14 residues. This CDR3 is CASSQDLAAYEQYF. The CDR3 bases are TGTGCCAGCAGCCAAGATTTGGCCGCCTACGAGCAGTACTTC.

Only one count was recorded for this clonotype. The V call is TRBV18, the J call TRBJ1-1; TRBD1 aligns across 12 bases. J gave up 0 bases and V 4 bases, and 3 bases lay outside the gene matches. The CDR3 contains 16 residues. In germline, CDR1 is KGHSH, CDR2 LQKENI. Here the CDR3 DNA reads TGTGCCAGCTCACGCGGGACAGGGGGCTTGAACACTGAAGCTTTCTTT. It codes for CASSRGTGGLNTEAFF.